This TCR beta chain is from a study of CD8+ T cells in alopecia areata. Sample treatment: oral pan-JAK inhibitor, 5-10 mg twice daily. V shed 3 bases and J 1 base; nucleotides not matched to a gene: 6. Germline CDR1 MGHDK, CDR2 SYGVNS. This CDR3 comprises 15 residues. Following extraction, RNA underwent reverse transcription to cDNA, which served as the sequencing template. The data were produced by immunoSEQ multiplex PCR, yet TCRdb's version contains in-frame clones alone and is incomplete. In the table there are 150,000 to 200,000 clones, 58% of which are singletons. The source of this sequence is a human donor with alopecia areata. This chain joins TRBV25-1 and TRBJ2-7, with 7 bases that match TRBD1. Specimen: CD4+ T cells sorted from blood, collected between weeks 55 and 65, from a patient treated with tofacitinib. CDR3 bases: TGTGCCAGCAGTGAGGGACAGCTCCCTTCCTACGAGCAGTACTTC. The encoded protein is CASSEGQLPSYEQYF.